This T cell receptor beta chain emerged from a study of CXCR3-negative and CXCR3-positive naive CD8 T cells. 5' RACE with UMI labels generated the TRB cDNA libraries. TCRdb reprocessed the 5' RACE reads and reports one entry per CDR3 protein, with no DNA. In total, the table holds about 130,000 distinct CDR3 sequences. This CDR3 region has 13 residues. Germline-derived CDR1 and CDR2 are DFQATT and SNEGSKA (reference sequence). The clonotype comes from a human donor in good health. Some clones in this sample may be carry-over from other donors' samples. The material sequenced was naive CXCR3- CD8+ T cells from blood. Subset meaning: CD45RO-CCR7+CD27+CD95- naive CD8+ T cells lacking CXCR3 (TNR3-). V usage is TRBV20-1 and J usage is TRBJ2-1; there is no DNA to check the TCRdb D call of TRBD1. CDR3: CSATGTGYNEQFF.